This T cell receptor beta chain stems from a study of early T cells in non-severe SARS-CoV-2 infection. Overall study context: The chains were unpaired, and the sequenced material was bulk RNA from unsorted whole blood.

The CDR3 covers 13 residues. Looked up from germline, CDR1 is KGHSH and CDR2 is LQKENI. After removal of 4 bases from V and 4 bases from J, the junction contained 4 bases not matched to a gene. Study conclusions and caveats: Anti-spike CD8 responses were favored by VDJdb matching, which missed private and CD4 specificities.

This clonotype was observed a handful of times. What it binds is unknown. Attached unique molecular identifiers marked individual cDNA molecules. One entry per CDR3 protein results from TCRdb running MiXCR on the 5' RACE reads. The sample lists tens of thousands of distinct CDR3 sequences, 9% to 15% occurring once. Material for sequencing was whole blood. The V and J genes are TRBV18 and TRBJ2-7; 7 bases fit TRBD2. The receptor was derived from an adult who was a healthcare worker with PCR-confirmed SARS-CoV-2 infection or an uninfected control (not recorded which). In nucleotides, the CDR3 is TGTGCCAGCTCACGGGACTACTTTTACGAGCAGTACTTC. Translating it yields CASSRDYFYEQYF.